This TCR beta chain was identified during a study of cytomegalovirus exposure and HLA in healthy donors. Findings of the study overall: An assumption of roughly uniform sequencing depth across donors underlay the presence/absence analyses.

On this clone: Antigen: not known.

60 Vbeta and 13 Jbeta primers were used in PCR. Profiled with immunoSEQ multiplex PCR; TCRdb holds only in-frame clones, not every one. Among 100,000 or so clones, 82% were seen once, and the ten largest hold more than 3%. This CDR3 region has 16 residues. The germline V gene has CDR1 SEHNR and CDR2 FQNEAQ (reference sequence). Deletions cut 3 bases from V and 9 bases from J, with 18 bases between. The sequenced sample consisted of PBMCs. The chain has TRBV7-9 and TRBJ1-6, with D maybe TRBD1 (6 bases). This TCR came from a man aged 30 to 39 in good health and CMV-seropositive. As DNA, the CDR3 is TGTGCCAGCAGCTTCATATGGGCAGGGGAGAGTTCACCCCTCCACTTT. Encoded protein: CASSFIWAGESSPLHF.